This note documents a single TCR beta chain sequence. Its antigen is unknown. No clone much larger than this one lies a single base away; base qualities are absent. From cysteine to phenylalanine, the CDR3 is 16 amino acids long. Only the CDR3 DNA stays, 48 bases, in frame from base 1. The junction shows trimming of 1 base on V and 3 bases on J, and the gene matches do not reach 7 bases of it. CDR1 and CDR2, looked up from the germline V gene, are SGHRS and YFSETQ. This sample is part of a study of cytomegalovirus exposure and HLA in healthy donors (dated by TCRdb to about 2017). A note on the overall study: In an earlier analysis of 550 to 750 of the donors, around 290 Gb of sequence data and 90 million to 120 million unique TCR beta sequences from 150 million to 200 million T cells were reported. Along with the roughly 670-subject first cohort, a separate validation cohort of 120 different subjects was used. Donor age, sex, ethnicity and CMV serostatus were collected together with the repertoire data. To decide whether each TCR beta V gene segment behaved as functional or pseudogenic, an earlier analysis of nearly 600 of the donors relied on high-throughput TCR beta sequencing. The T cell repertoires of around 670 subjects were profiled by immunosequencing and related to cytomegalovirus serostatus. The number of donors typed differed by locus, with roughly 629-640 for A, B, C, DRB1 and DQB1, about 500 for DQA1, 606 for DPA1, and approximately 470 for DPB1. An early release that covered several hundred HLA-typed donors contained about 290 gigabases of sequencing data and 80 million or so unique TCR sequences. Class I and class II HLA loci were covered by the typing at four-digit resolution. Among the roughly 390 genotyped donors, around 79% belonged to the genetic ancestry cluster associated with self-reported Caucasian donors. In a later genetic analysis, genome-wide SNP genotypes for about 65% of the 666 donors were used, and that subset was treated as a discovery cohort. In the later analysis, no new phenotypic data were used to find candidate immune exposures; instead, reliance was placed on TCR beta sequences and their occurrence across donors. Every repertoire in the discovery cohort had been generated on one and the same sequencing platform. Because of strong linkage in the cohort, 4 to 6 DR-DQ haplotypes were treated as single units for association and clustering. In a later analysis, previously published TCR beta repertoires from 500 to 750 donors were re-analyzed and high-resolution HLA genotyping was added so that TCR occurrence patterns could be studied. Among about 390 genotyped donors of the cohort, an average of approximately 230,000 unique TCR beta nucleotide sequences were sequenced per donor, roughly 18% of them non-productive. The study aimed to test whether signatures of past pathogen exposure could be identified by cataloging public T cell receptors. To predict cytomegalovirus infection status, the study combined high-throughput TCR immunosequencing, statistical association of individual TCRs with disease status, and machine learning. Study-wide conclusions, independent of this receptor: Across donors, most TCR sequences were observed very rarely, whereas some public TCRs were present in many individuals. According to a later analysis, most CMV-associated TCR beta chains appeared to be HLA-restricted, and the HLA associations seemed to be driven largely by CMV exposure. A further reported finding was that TCR beta sequences accurately predicted the HLA-A and HLA-B alleles for most subjects in the first cohort. Correlated functional status among segregating V segments might be attributable to linkage disequilibrium, but an unknown experimental factor could not be ruled out. Because the 87-base-pair reads could not distinguish some IMGT-functional V segments, including TRBV6-2 and TRBV6-3, those segments were excluded. According to the authors, the approach could potentially be generalized to other disease states and immunological phenotypes. In a later genetic analysis, a missense DCLRE1C variant was associated with V-gene and J-gene trimming of TCR beta chains, and the association was replicated in an independent cohort. When HLA alleles, especially DR and DQ, strongly co-occurred, attributing TCR associations to individual alleles was difficult. According to a later analysis, TCR association rates differed among HLA loci, with DRB1 alleles showing the most associated TCRs and HLA-C alleles showing the fewest. Compared with equally common non-associated chains, HLA-associated TCR beta chains in a later analysis were more clonally expanded and had lower generation probabilities. In an earlier analysis of fewer than 750 of the donors, most TCR beta V segments were observed in productive rearrangements about 87% or about 30% of the time, broadly matching IMGT annotations. In a later analysis, several top co-occurrence clusters were reported to appear linked to parvovirus B19, influenza, CMV and Epstein-Barr virus. The earlier analysis of nearly 600 of the donors excluded 15 to 20 rarely observed V segments, including chromosome 9 orphons, because counts were too low. The study gave a list of some 150 TCR beta chains associated with cytomegalovirus. In this cohort, only TCR beta chains were sequenced, and detectable features were limited by the absence of alpha or paired-chain data. At a false discovery rate of 0.05, a later analysis linked 15,000 to 20,000 TCR beta sequences to specific HLA alleles. In a later genetic analysis, fewer N-insertions in productive TCRs were reported among donors in an Asian-associated ancestry cluster than the roughly 700-donor mean. Three of the identified cytomegalovirus-associated TCR beta chains were confirmed in vitro to be specific for cytomegalovirus antigens. CMV serostatus was the only immune exposure information available for the cohort. The classifier was reported to diagnose cytomegalovirus status with high specificity and sensitivity in both the original cohort and the validation cohort. Sequencing depth was assumed to be roughly uniform across donors in the presence/absence analyses, though that assumption may not hold. HLA typing was unavailable for some donors at each locus, so association tests used only the typed subset. A cluster of highly shared sequence variants was judged likely to be a technical artifact of the sequencing pipeline.

Library construction relied on the immunoSEQ multiplex PCR assay. A mixture of 60 forward primers for TCR Vbeta segments and 13 reverse primers for TCR Jbeta segments was used in the multiplex PCR. A multiplex PCR assay on genomic DNA amplified the CDR3 region of rearranged TCR beta genes. Amplified TCR beta libraries were sequenced as 87-base-pair reads on the Illumina HiSeq System. For the original study's pipeline: In a later analysis, around 80 million unique TCR beta chains were counted across the roughly 700 repertoires, and roughly 11 million of these chains were shared by at least two donors. Raw reads were error-corrected and collapsed into unique sequences by a nearest-neighbor algorithm in which closely related sequences were merged to remove PCR and sequencing errors. V, D and J gene segments were assigned by aligning CDR3 sequences to IMGT reference sequences. For a sequence to be retained, at least a six-nucleotide match to both a V gene segment and a J gene segment was required. A rearrangement was called productive if the CDR3 had no stop codons and remained in frame with V and J, and every other rearrangement was called non-productive. Following IMGT convention, CDR3 was defined as the stretch from the second conserved V-encoded cysteine to the conserved J-encoded phenylalanine. Sequences without an unambiguous match to a single V gene segment were excluded from the earlier analysis of approximately 600 of the donors. An earlier analysis of some 610 of the donors called V segments functional above 56.7% productive rearrangements and segregating when the between-donor standard deviation exceeded 5%. To diagnose cytomegalovirus status from the catalog of TCR beta chain sequences, a statistical classification framework was built. V and J gene assignment, in a later analysis, came from comparing TCR nucleotide sequences with IMGT/GENE-DB human TR gene sequences. In a later analysis, CDR3 sequences and most-parsimonious VDJ recombination scenarios were assigned using the TCRdist pipeline. In a later analysis, each TCR beta chain was defined by its CDR3 amino acid sequence together with its V-gene family, and reads lacking a unique V-gene family were excluded. To address suspected cross-contamination and a sequencing artifact, a later analysis removed 550 to 750 highly shared, low-generation-probability nucleotide sequences. For each public chain, a later analysis derived a clonal expansion index from normalized ranks of inferred template counts within each repertoire. In a later analysis, generation probabilities were computed using a VDJ recombination model fitted to out-of-frame rearrangements, and the results were checked against IGoR. In a later analysis, hypergeometric tests were used to score TCR-TCR, TCR-HLA and TCR-CMV co-occurrence, with a repertoire-size bias correction applied to TCR pairs. To estimate false discovery rates, a later analysis permuted the HLA or CMV assignments 20 times. In a later analysis, co-occurring TCRs were grouped using DBSCAN, and TCRdist sequence similarity was added for clustering within HLA-allele-positive subsets. For co-occurrence clustering, repertoires with fewer than 30,000 or more than 120,000 public chains were excluded, along with 5 or 6 repertoires with anomalous nucleotide sharing. In TCRdb, the immuneACCESS table is reduced to in-frame sequences with V and J assigned. These tables do not hold every clone; where another copy was compared, an unresolved V gene accounts for under half, and the others remain unexplained. Clonal size and the V and J genes are those of that table, whereas D and trimming came from the DNA. The sample yields nearly 110,000 clones; roughly 70% were counted once. Less than 3% of the sample belongs to the ten largest clones.

The cohort consisted of fewer than 700 healthy bone marrow donors. All cohort members were sampled while nominally healthy, although unrecorded immune exposures were likely present. The donor tested CMV seropositive and was one of the 289 seropositive cohort members. A peripheral blood sample was collected from each donor, and TCR beta sequencing was performed on peripheral blood mononuclear cells. The Qiagen DNeasy Blood Extraction Kit was used to extract genomic DNA from the blood cell samples. Sequences were obtained from PBMCs. The TCR sequence derives from a male donor in good health and CMV-seropositive. This sequence uses TRBV5-1 and TRBJ2-3, with 8 central nucleotides matching TRBD1. The CDR3 reads CASSLPGGARTDTQYF. The base sequence is TGCGCCAGCAGCTTGCCAGGGGGCGCGAGAACAGATACGCAGTATTTT. Reference TRBV5-1 and TRBJ2-3 genes cover what lies past the CDR3, so the full variable domain is KAGVTQTPRYLIKTRGQQVTLSCSPISGHRSVSWYQQTPGQGLQFLFEYFSETQRNKGNFPGRFSGRQFSNSRSEMNVSTLELGDSALYLCASSLPGGARTDTQYFGPGTRLTVL.